This T cell receptor beta chain emerged from a study of cytomegalovirus exposure and HLA in healthy donors. A multiplex PCR was run with 60 Vbeta primers and 13 Jbeta primers. The assay was immunoSEQ multiplex PCR, and TCRdb's table has in-frame clones only and misses some. The sample gives 120,000 or so clones, 80% of which show up once; more than 3% is in the top ten. Trimming took 0 bases from V and 0 from J, leaving 23 bases between them. Germline loops: CDR1 LGHNA, CDR2 YNFKEQ. The CDR3 has 20 amino acids. Specimen: PBMCs. This TCR was recovered from a male donor in good health and CMV-seronegative. The V and J genes are TRBV4-2 and TRBJ1-2; no firm D call. CDR3 sequence (DNA): TGTGCCAGCAGCCAAGATAGGGAGAGAACGCGACCGACTCCTAACTATGGCTACACCTTC. It translates to CASSQDRERTRPTPNYGYTF.